This T cell receptor (beta chain) was captured in a study of T-cell reconstitution after alpha-beta-depleted transplantation in children. A TCRbeta library incorporating unique molecular identifiers was prepared. TCRdb reanalysed the PCR reads using MiXCR and keeps one entry per CDR3 protein. The profile covers just over 950,000 distinct CDR3 sequences, with 25% to 30% appearing a single time and more than 25% taken by the ten largest. This clonotype appeared a single time. The antigen remains undetermined. The CDR3 loop spans 16 amino acids. Germline CDR1 is DFQATT and CDR2 is SNEGSKA (reference sequence). With 5 bases clipped from V and 3 bases from J, the junction kept 12 bases outside the gene matches. Points from the study as a whole: The origin of alpha-beta T cells about two months after transplant was reportedly several hundred expanded graft clones. The authors attributed T-cell counts and diversity one year after transplant mostly to newly produced T cells.

This chain joins TRBV20-1 and TRBJ2-5, with 10 bases fitting TRBD2. The receptor was isolated from a boy younger than two who had a stem cell transplant for SCID, so the T cells may come from the graft donor. The material sequenced was PBMCs, mostly from graft donor cells, taken 360 days after TCRalphabeta/CD19-depleted stem cell transplant. Written as DNA, the CDR3 is TGCAGTGCTCACGACCCCCTCGGACTAGCGGAAGAGACCCAGTACTTC. Its protein is CSAHDPLGLAEETQYF.